Listed here is a single T cell receptor (beta chain). The sample is drawn from a study of patients and donors after allogeneic stem cell transplantation. TCRdb recomputed calls from the RT-PCR reads with MiXCR, one row per CDR3 protein. The data contain around 30,000 distinct CDR3 sequences, roughly 38% of them singletons. With V trimmed by 0 bases and J by 5 bases, 5 bases remained unmatched. Germline V gene sequence: CDR1 LGHNA, CDR2 YSLEER. The CDR3 is 15 residues long. V is TRBV4-3 and J is TRBJ2-5, with TRBD1 matching over 8 bases. The TCR was taken from a human donor who was either an allogeneic HSCT recipient or a stem cell or donor lymphocyte infusion donor (not recorded which). It is not recorded whose cells these are; they may come from a transplant donor. The sequencing input was blood, either unsorted or a sorted T cell fraction (not recorded which). CDR3 in amino acids: CASSQDGQGRETQYF. CDR3 bases: TGCGCCAGCAGCCAAGATGGACAGGGCCGGGAGACCCAGTACTTC.